This T cell receptor (beta chain) stems from a study of blood T cell repertoires in COVID-19. Study-wide context: PBMCs, B-cell-depleted T cells, or T cells provided the cDNA or gDNA that made up the material.

Germline V lookup: CDR1 SGHRS, CDR2 YFSETQ. Losses at the gene ends were 1 base for V and 2 bases for J; bases not matched to a gene: 28. The CDR3 covers 24 residues. Data came from immunoSEQ multiplex PCR; TCRdb stores just in-frame clones and leaves some out. This sample has 82,000 or so clones, with 75% to 90% found just once. All enrollees were roughly 18 to 95 years old and from approximately 24 US areas. Which cohort a participant joined came from the clinical history participants gave. The sequencing sample was made of PBMCs or T cells enriched from blood (not recorded which). This clonotype was sampled from a woman aged 45-59 years with acute COVID-19. The J gene is TRBJ2-1, the V gene TRBV5-1; the match to TRBD2 covers 9 bases. CDR3 in amino acids: CASSLKASPNSGTSGLGTYNEQFF. The CDR3 DNA reads as TGCGCCAGCAGCTTGAAAGCCAGCCCGAACTCAGGAACTAGCGGGTTAGGAACCTACAATGAGCAGTTCTTC.